The clone carrying this T cell receptor (beta chain) has a handful of counts. Its specificity is unknown. Looked up from germline, CDR1 is SNHLY and CDR2 is FYNNEI. The V end lost 8 bases, the J end lost 2 bases, and 7 bases lay between the germline ends. The CDR3 covers 11 residues. Use of 60 Vbeta and 13 Jbeta primers characterized the PCR. The authors' processing: Later reanalysis found about 78 million unique TCR beta chains, around 9.9 million of them shared. This table comes from immunoSEQ multiplex PCR, and its TCRdb copy is limited to in-frame clones, with some not included. V, J and clone size reflect that table, while D and trimming were determined from the DNA. The table has roughly 71,000 clones, almost 80% seen once; the top ten hold 3%. The data derive from a study of cytomegalovirus exposure and HLA in healthy donors. General study points: Several top significant clusters appeared, in a later analysis, to be linked to common viral pathogens. Through in vitro validation, three CMV-associated chains were shown to be specific for CMV antigens. Later analysis suggested most CMV-associated TCR beta chains were HLA-restricted.

V and J are TRBV2 and TRBJ2-7; unclear D gene. The sequence was collected from a girl aged 10 to 17 in good health and CMV-seropositive. The sequencing input was PBMCs. The CDR3 protein is CASSFTYEQYF. The CDR3 DNA follows: TGTGCCAGCTCTTTTACCTACGAGCAGTACTTC.